The clone carrying this TCR beta chain turned up a few times. Its antigen remains unknown. This entry is derived from a study of high-grade serous ovarian cancer treatment subgroups. The wider study: Samples averaged about 15,000 reads and several thousand unique TCR beta rearrangements.

Germline V gene lookup returns CDR1 MRHNA and CDR2 SNTAGT. The CDR3 has 12 amino acids. Trimming cost V 10 bases and J 0 bases, with 10 bases left between them. The tumor samples were collected prior to definitive surgery or chemotherapy. General study results and limits: Repertoire analysis covered CDR3 alone, not CDR1 or CDR2.

Measured with immunoSEQ multiplex PCR; TCRdb has only the in-frame clones, and not every one. The sample consists of fewer than 20,000 clones, under 85% of them appearing once. Material for sequencing was tumor tissue. The rearrangement uses TRBV6-4 and TRBJ2-7, with a possible D match to TRBD1 (6 bases). The TCR was taken from a human donor with high-grade serous ovarian cancer. CDR3 sequence: CANPDSSYEQYF. The DNA for the CDR3 is TGTGCCAACCCGGACAGCTCCTACGAGCAGTACTTC.